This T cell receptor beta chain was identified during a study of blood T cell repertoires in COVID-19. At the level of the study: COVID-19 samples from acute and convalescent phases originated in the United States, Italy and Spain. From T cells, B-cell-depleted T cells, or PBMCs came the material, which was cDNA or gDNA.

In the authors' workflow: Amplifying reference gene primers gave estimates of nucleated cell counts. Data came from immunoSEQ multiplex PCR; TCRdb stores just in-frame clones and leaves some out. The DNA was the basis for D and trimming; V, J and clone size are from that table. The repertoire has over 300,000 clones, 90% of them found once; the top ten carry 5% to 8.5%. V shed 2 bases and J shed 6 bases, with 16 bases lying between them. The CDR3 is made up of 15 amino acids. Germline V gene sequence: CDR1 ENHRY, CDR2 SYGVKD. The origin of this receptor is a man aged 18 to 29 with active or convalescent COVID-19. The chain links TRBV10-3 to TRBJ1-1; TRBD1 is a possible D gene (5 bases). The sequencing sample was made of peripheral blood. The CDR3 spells CAISEDGGSVAEAFF. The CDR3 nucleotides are TGTGCCATCAGTGAGGATGGGGGGTCGGTGGCTGAAGCTTTCTTT.